These 17 T cell receptor beta chains came from one sample sequenced in a study of T-cell reconstitution after alpha-beta-depleted transplantation in children. Unique molecular identifiers were incorporated during preparation of the TCRbeta library. In TCRdb, the PCR reads were re-called with MiXCR into one record per CDR3 protein. This sample has approximately 200,000 distinct CDR3 sequences, with roughly 6% found just once. The specimen was PBMCs, collected before TCRalphabeta/CD19-depleted stem cell transplant. These receptors were obtained from a girl under three years old with combined immunodeficiency, due to receive a stem cell transplant.

This clonotype has at least ten counts. The rearrangement links TRBV5-1 to TRBJ2-7; D gene uncertain. The length of the CDR3 is 13 residues. Germline V lookup: CDR1 SGHRS, CDR2 YFSETQ. Trimming removed 2 bases at V and 2 bases at J, with 8 bases between. The CDR3 nucleotides are TGCGCCAGCAGCTTTAGTCCGACCTACGAGCAGTACTTC. This codes for CASSFSPTYEQYF.

This clonotype was seen repeatedly, ten times or more. The rearrangement links TRBV9 to TRBJ1-2; 9 positions agree with TRBD1. Germline V gene data show CDR1 as SGDLS and CDR2 as YYNGEE. CDR3 length equals 14 residues. The J segment lost 4 bases and the V segment lost 6 bases, leaving 7 bases of the junction unmatched. The DNA for the CDR3 is TGTGCCAGCAACCGGGACAGGGAGAGCTATGGCTACACCTTC. Amino acids: CASNRDRESYGYTF. Full variable domain (missing parts from reference TRBV9 and TRBJ1-2): DSGVTQTPKHLITATGQRVTLRCSPRSGDLSVYWYQQSLDQGLQFLIQYYNGEERAKGNILERFSAQQFPDLHSELNLSSLELGDSALYFCASNRDRESYGYTFGSGTRLTVV.

This clonotype has ten or more counts. The gene calls are TRBV12-3 or TRBV12-4 and TRBJ1-2; D uncertain. The V end lost 7 bases, the J end lost 8 bases, and 17 bases lay between the germline ends. The CDR3 consists of 13 residues. DNA for the CDR3: TGTGCCAGCACCCCTGGTGGAGGGTACGGCTACACCTTC. Its translation: CASTPGGGYGYTF.

This clonotype came up many times. The chain has TRBV12-3 or TRBV12-4 and TRBJ2-3; a weak D match, TRBD1 (6 bases). This CDR3 comprises 15 residues. The germline V and J ends were trimmed by 10 bases and 4 bases, with 21 bases remaining between them. The CDR3 reads CATELRGAGADTQYF. The CDR3 DNA reads as TGTGCCACCGAACTCAGGGGAGCCGGGGCAGATACGCAGTATTTT.

Many counts were recorded for this clonotype. The chain carries TRBV28 and TRBJ2-1, with D unresolved. CDR1 is MDHEN, CDR2 SYDVKM, per germline. This CDR3 comprises 16 residues. V dropped 3 bases and J dropped 0 bases, with 12 bases sitting between them. CDR3 coding DNA: TGTGCCAGCAGTTTCATCCCTAGGAGCTCCTACAATGAGCAGTTCTTC. Residues: CASSFIPRSSYNEQFF. The full variable domain, its missing parts supplied by reference TRBV28 and TRBJ2-1, is DVKVTQSSRYLVKRTGEKVFLECVQDMDHENMFWYRQDPGLGLRLIYFSYDVKMKEKGDIPEGYSVSREKKERFSLILESASTNQTSMYLCASSFIPRSSYNEQFFGPGTRLTVL.

This clonotype was detected many times. The chain employs TRBV6-2 or TRBV6-3 and TRBJ2-1; TRBD2 matches at 9 bases. V dropped 0 bases and J dropped 0; count of bases not matched to a gene: 9. Germline CDR1 is MNHEY and CDR2 is SVGEGT. This CDR3 comprises 19 residues. The CDR3 coding sequence is TGTGCCAGCAGTTACTCAACGTGTCCGACTAGCGGCTCCTACAATGAGCAGTTCTTC. It codes for CASSYSTCPTSGSYNEQFF.

This clonotype turned up a few times. The chain links TRBV7-8 to TRBJ2-7; TRBD1 is a possible D gene (5 bases). Germline-derived CDR1 and CDR2 are SGHVS and FQNEAQ. The CDR3 sequence is 18 residues long. V lost 2 bases, J lost 6 bases, and 26 bases lay in between. The CDR3 loop is CASSLTRGPNRRLGEQYF. The CDR3 nucleotides read TGTGCCAGCAGCTTAACAAGGGGCCCGAACCGGCGGCTCGGCGAGCAGTACTTC.

This clonotype was found a few times. V and J are TRBV20-1 and TRBJ1-2; 8 positions match TRBD1. The CDR3 is made up of 13 amino acids. V lost 4 bases and J lost 8; bases outside the gene matches: 9. From germline, CDR1 is DFQATT and CDR2 SNEGSKA (reference sequence). The CDR3 nucleotides read TGCAGTGCTAAGGACCGGACAGGGAAGGGCTACACCTTC. Translated, it gives CSAKDRTGKGYTF.

This clonotype was observed at least ten times. V gene TRBV7-6 combines with J gene TRBJ1-1; perhaps TRBD1 as D (6 bases). V shed 4 bases and J shed 1 base, with 19 bases lying between them. Germline CDR1 reads SGHVS; CDR2 reads FNYEAQ. The CDR3 is made up of 17 amino acids. CDR3 in amino acids: CASSSIGTTGENTEAFF. Written as DNA, the CDR3 is TGTGCCAGCAGCTCCATTGGTACGACAGGCGAGAACACTGAAGCTTTCTTT.

This clonotype was seen repeatedly, ten times or more. This rearrangement joins TRBV7-8 to TRBJ2-7; 11 nucleotides line up with TRBD2. This CDR3 contains 17 residues. Germline CDR1 reads SGHVS; CDR2 reads FQNEAQ. V gave up 1 base and J gave up 3 bases; unmatched junction bases: 8. The CDR3 sequence: CASSLVLAGGFVYEQYF. The CDR3 coding sequence is TGTGCCAGCAGCTTAGTCCTAGCGGGGGGTTTTGTCTACGAGCAGTACTTC.

This clonotype appeared many times. The gene calls are TRBV6-5 and TRBJ2-7; D gene uncertain. Per the germline V gene, CDR1 is MNHEY and CDR2 is SVGAGI. There are 13 residues in the CDR3. Trimming stripped 2 bases from V and 8 bases from J, with 13 bases between. CDR3 sequence reads: CASSYRVWEQQYF. CDR3 nucleotides: TGTGCCAGCAGTTACCGGGTGTGGGAACAGCAGTACTTC.

Many counts were recorded for this clonotype. The chain has TRBV28 and TRBJ2-3, with D unclear. Germline CDR1 is MDHEN and CDR2 is SYDVKM. CDR3 size: 14 residues. Trimming stripped 3 bases from V and 3 bases from J, with 10 bases between. CDR3 sequence reads: CASSLGLGTDTQYF. The CDR3 DNA reads TGTGCCAGCAGTTTGGGGTTGGGGACAGATACGCAGTATTTT.

The table lists this clonotype with many counts. The rearrangement joins TRBV4-1 to TRBJ2-2, with D perhaps matching TRBD1 or TRBD2 (5 bases each). Trimming shortened V by 0 bases and J by 8 bases, and 13 bases separated the two germline ends. This CDR3 has 15 amino acids. Germline V gene lookup returns CDR1 MGHRA and CDR2 YSYEKL. The CDR3 region is CASSQDSWGSGELFF. In nucleotides, the CDR3 is TGCGCCAGCAGCCAAGATAGCTGGGGGTCAGGGGAGCTGTTTTTT.

This clonotype was picked up many times. CDR3 bases: TGCAGTGCTATAGAGATCCACTCTAGGGCCACTGAAGCTTTCTTT. Amino acids: CSAIEIHSRATEAFF. The gene calls are TRBV20-1 and TRBJ1-1; D unclear. Germline CDR1 is DFQATT and CDR2 is SNEGSKA (reference sequence). V was trimmed by 4 bases and J by 4 bases, leaving 19 bases between them. The CDR3 is 15 amino acids.

V is TRBV12-3 or TRBV12-4 and J is TRBJ2-5; weak D call: TRBD1 (5 bases). CDR3 length: 16 residues. Trimming left V 5 bases short and J 9 bases short, with 25 bases between. The CDR3 bases are TGTGCCAGCAGTCCTCCCGGACGTCCTGGGGTAGGGGCCCAGTACTTC. Its protein product is CASSPPGRPGVGAQYF.

This clonotype occurred a few times. This rearrangement joins TRBV4-3 to TRBJ2-1; a weak D match, TRBD1 (7 bases). Germline V gene sequence: CDR1 LGHNA, CDR2 YSLEER. The CDR3 runs to 18 residues. Trimming took 0 bases from V and 1 from J, leaving 16 bases between them. The CDR3 is CASSQDFRGAGSYNEQFF. The CDR3 DNA is TGCGCCAGCAGCCAAGATTTCAGGGGGGCCGGATCCTACAATGAGCAGTTCTTC.

This clonotype was counted many times. The chain combines TRBV29-1 with TRBJ1-2, with D maybe TRBD1 (5 bases). Germline CDR1 is SQVTM and CDR2 is ANQGSEA. This CDR3 spans 14 amino acids. Trimming stripped 4 bases from V and 1 base from J, with 13 bases between. DNA of the CDR3: TGCAGCGTTGCCGAAGGACAAATTAACTATGGCTACACCTTC. The encoded protein is CSVAEGQINYGYTF.